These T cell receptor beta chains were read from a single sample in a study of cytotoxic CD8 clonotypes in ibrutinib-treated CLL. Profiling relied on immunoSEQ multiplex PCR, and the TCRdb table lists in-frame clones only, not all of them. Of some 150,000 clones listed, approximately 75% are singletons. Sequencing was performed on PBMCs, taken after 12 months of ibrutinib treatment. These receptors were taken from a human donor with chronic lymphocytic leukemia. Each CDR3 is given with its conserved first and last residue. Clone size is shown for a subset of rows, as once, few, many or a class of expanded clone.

CDR3aa: CASSMGLAGETQYF; abundance: -; j_gene: TRBJ2-5; v_gene: TRBV6-6
CDR3aa: CASSEIPSGQGSSYEQYF; abundance: -; j_gene: TRBJ2-7; v_gene: TRBV2
CDR3aa: CAVNRETNEKLFF; abundance: once; j_gene: TRBJ1-4; v_gene: TRBV30
CDR3aa: CAWSVRRDQPQHF; abundance: once; j_gene: TRBJ1-5; v_gene: TRBV30
CDR3aa: CASSLGQGARNTIYF; abundance: few; j_gene: TRBJ1-3; v_gene: TRBV7-2
CDR3aa: CASSLTRVGNGQPQHF; abundance: -; j_gene: TRBJ1-5; v_gene: TRBV5-5
CDR3aa: CAISEPYRLTYEQYF; abundance: few; j_gene: TRBJ2-7; v_gene: TRBV10-3
CDR3aa: CAWSLAYNEQFF; abundance: -; j_gene: TRBJ2-1; v_gene: TRBV30
CDR3aa: CASSLFRDRTYEQYF; abundance: -; j_gene: TRBJ2-7; v_gene: TRBV11-2
CDR3aa: CASKSVDSLNDEQYF; abundance: -; j_gene: TRBJ2-7; v_gene: TRBV28
CDR3aa: CASSQDQVVSAPLHGYTF; abundance: -; j_gene: TRBJ1-2; v_gene: TRBV7-9
CDR3aa: CASSLGPGTRGQYEQYF; abundance: -; j_gene: TRBJ2-7; v_gene: TRBV5-1
CDR3aa: CASRVSSYNEQFF; abundance: -; j_gene: TRBJ2-1; v_gene: TRBV6-5
CDR3aa: CASSLPLTGRDF; abundance: few; j_gene: TRBJ2-4; v_gene: TRBV14
CDR3aa: CASGLETLAQNQPQHF; abundance: -; j_gene: TRBJ1-5; v_gene: TRBV12-5
CDR3aa: CASSHSTGAANYGYTF; abundance: -; j_gene: TRBJ1-2; v_gene: TRBV14
CDR3aa: CASSLGLDDYEQYF; abundance: -; j_gene: TRBJ2-7; v_gene: TRBV7-9
CDR3aa: CASSLDPGRSSGNTIYF; abundance: -; j_gene: TRBJ1-3; v_gene: TRBV5-1
CDR3aa: CASSPLSGNGNNEQFF; abundance: -; j_gene: TRBJ2-1; v_gene: TRBV7-7
CDR3aa: CASSLAVGENYGYTF; abundance: -; j_gene: TRBJ1-2; v_gene: TRBV5-4
CDR3aa: CASSTSQGSSYNSPLHF; abundance: once; j_gene: TRBJ1-6; v_gene: TRBV7-2
CDR3aa: CASRTGTNTGELFF; abundance: -; j_gene: TRBJ2-2; v_gene: TRBV27
CDR3aa: CASRIGQGWTEAFF; abundance: -; j_gene: TRBJ1-1; v_gene: TRBV7-9
CDR3aa: CASSRQGGTGELFF; abundance: -; j_gene: TRBJ2-2; v_gene: TRBV6-5
CDR3aa: CASSLAGTGYNVLTF; abundance: few; j_gene: TRBJ2-6; v_gene: TRBV27
CDR3aa: CASTKDPYNSPLHF; abundance: -; j_gene: TRBJ1-6; v_gene: TRBV6-6
CDR3aa: CASNEQGARNTEAFF; abundance: few; j_gene: TRBJ1-1; v_gene: TRBV5-1
CDR3aa: CASSLGTGWDEQFF; abundance: -; j_gene: TRBJ2-1; v_gene: TRBV28
CDR3aa: CASRAGYNQNTEAFF; abundance: -; j_gene: TRBJ1-1; v_gene: TRBV19
CDR3aa: CASSSRTSGSNEQFF; abundance: -; j_gene: TRBJ2-1; v_gene: TRBV7-2
CDR3aa: CASSQELEGRLVNNEQFF; abundance: -; j_gene: TRBJ2-1; v_gene: TRBV4-1
CDR3aa: CASSLWGPQGEKLFF; abundance: -; j_gene: TRBJ1-4; v_gene: TRBV11-2
CDR3aa: CASSEDQDRGLNEKLFF; abundance: -; j_gene: TRBJ1-4; v_gene: TRBV2
CDR3aa: CASSIDGDRRNTIYF; abundance: -; j_gene: TRBJ1-3; v_gene: TRBV19
CDR3aa: CASSLRDRTEAFF; abundance: once; j_gene: TRBJ1-1; v_gene: TRBV7-2
CDR3aa: CASAEGTGLGQPQHF; abundance: many; j_gene: TRBJ1-5; v_gene: TRBV12-5